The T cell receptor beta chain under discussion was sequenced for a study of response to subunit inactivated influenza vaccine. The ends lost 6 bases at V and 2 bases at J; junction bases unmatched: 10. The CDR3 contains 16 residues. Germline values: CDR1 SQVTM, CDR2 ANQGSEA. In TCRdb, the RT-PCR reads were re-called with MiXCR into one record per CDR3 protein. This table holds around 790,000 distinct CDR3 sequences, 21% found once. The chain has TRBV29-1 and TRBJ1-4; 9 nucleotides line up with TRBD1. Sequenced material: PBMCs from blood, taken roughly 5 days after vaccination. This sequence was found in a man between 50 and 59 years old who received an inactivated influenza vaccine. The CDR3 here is CSVPGDRDSTNEKLFF. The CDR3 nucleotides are TGCAGCGTCCCCGGGGACAGGGATTCCACTAATGAAAAACTGTTTTTT.